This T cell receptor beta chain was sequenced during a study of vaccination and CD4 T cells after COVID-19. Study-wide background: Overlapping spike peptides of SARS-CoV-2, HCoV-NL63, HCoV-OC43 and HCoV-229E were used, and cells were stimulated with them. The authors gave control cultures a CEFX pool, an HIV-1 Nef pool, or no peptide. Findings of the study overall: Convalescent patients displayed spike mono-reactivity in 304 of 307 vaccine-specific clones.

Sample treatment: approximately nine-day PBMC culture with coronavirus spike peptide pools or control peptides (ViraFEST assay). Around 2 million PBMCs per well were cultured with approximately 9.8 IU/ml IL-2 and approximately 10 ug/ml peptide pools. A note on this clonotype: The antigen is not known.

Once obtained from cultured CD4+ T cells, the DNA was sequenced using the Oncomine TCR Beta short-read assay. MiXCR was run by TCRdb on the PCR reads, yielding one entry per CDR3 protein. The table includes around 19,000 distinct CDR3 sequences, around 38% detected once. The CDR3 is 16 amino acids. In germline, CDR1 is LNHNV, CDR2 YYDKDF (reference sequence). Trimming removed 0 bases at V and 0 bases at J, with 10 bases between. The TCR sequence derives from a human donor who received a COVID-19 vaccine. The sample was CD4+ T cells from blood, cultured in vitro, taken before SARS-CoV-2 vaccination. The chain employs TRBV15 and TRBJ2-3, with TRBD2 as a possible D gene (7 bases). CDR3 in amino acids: CATSRDGRGSTDTQYF. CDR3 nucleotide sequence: TGTGCCACCAGCAGAGATGGGAGGGGGAGCACAGATACGCAGTATTTT.